Shown below are 23 T cell receptor beta chains from a single sample sequenced in a study of early T cells in non-severe SARS-CoV-2 infection. TCRdb re-analysed the 5' RACE reads in MiXCR, keeping a single row per CDR3 protein. The sample consists of under 90,000 distinct CDR3 sequences, over 10% of them appearing once. The sequenced material came from whole blood. The receptors were sampled from an adult who was a healthcare worker with PCR-confirmed SARS-CoV-2 infection or an uninfected control (not recorded which).

This clonotype has ten or more counts. The gene calls are TRBV10-1 and TRBJ2-7; 8 bases align to TRBD1. CDR1 and CDR2 from the germline V gene are WNHNN and SYGVQD (reference sequence). J gave up 4 bases and V 7 bases, and 6 bases lay outside the gene matches. The CDR3 sequence is 13 residues long. The CDR3 reads CASTRTGTYEQYF. The CDR3 nucleotides are TGCGCCAGCACGAGGACAGGGACTTACGAGCAGTACTTC.

At least ten counts were recorded for this clonotype. This rearrangement joins TRBV2 to TRBJ1-2; tentatively, D is TRBD1 (5 bases). V shed 4 bases and J shed 4 bases, with 16 bases lying between them. CDR3 size: 15 residues. Germline assignment: CDR1 SNHLY and CDR2 FYNNEI. The CDR3 sequence is CASSVAAGKTYGYTF. The CDR3 DNA reads TGTGCCAGCAGTGTAGCGGCAGGGAAGACCTATGGCTACACCTTC.

This clonotype was counted a few times. CDR3 DNA: TGCGCCAGCAGCTTGGAACCCAATGAGCAGTTCTTC. Amino acid sequence: CASSLEPNEQFF. V is TRBV5-1 and J is TRBJ2-1; no clear D. The germline V gene has CDR1 SGHRS and CDR2 YFSETQ. V was shortened by 0 bases and J by 6 bases, with 4 bases between the two germline ends. The CDR3 has 12 amino acids.

The chain employs TRBV20-1 and TRBJ1-5, with a weak D call TRBD1 (5 bases). V lost 3 bases and J 7 bases, leaving 19 bases between the germline ends. CDR1 is DFQATT and CDR2 is SNEGSKA in the germline V gene (reference sequence). The CDR3 is 15 amino acids. CDR3 sequence: CSARVPPGIGQPQHF. Here the CDR3 DNA reads TGCAGTGCTAGGGTCCCTCCAGGGATCGGGCAGCCCCAGCATTTT.

In this sample, this clonotype turned up many times. This chain joins TRBV27 and TRBJ1-4; D is unclear. The V and J ends lost 4 bases and 8 bases respectively, with 11 bases between them. This CDR3 comprises 13 residues. CDR1 and CDR2 from the germline V gene are MNHEY and SMNVEV (reference sequence). CDR3 loop: CASSWNPEEKLFF. CDR3 DNA: TGTGCCAGCAGTTGGAACCCCGAGGAAAAACTGTTTTTT.

The V call is TRBV29-1, the J call TRBJ1-1; D is ambiguous. The V end was cut by 4 bases, the J end by 5 bases, with 11 bases between. The CDR3 has 12 residues. Per germline, CDR1 SQVTM and CDR2 ANQGSEA. The DNA for the CDR3 is TGCAGCGTTGTCAGGATTTCTACTGAAGCTTTCTTT. This translates into CSVVRISTEAFF.

This clonotype was seen a few times. V gene TRBV7-2 combines with J gene TRBJ1-3; D may be TRBD1 (5 bases). Deletions cut 4 bases from V and 4 bases from J, with 11 bases between. CDR1 SGHTA and CDR2 FQGNSA come from the germline V gene. The CDR3 length is 14 residues. CDR3 amino acids: CASSSGTLGNTIYF. DNA of the CDR3: TGTGCCAGCAGCTCAGGGACGTTGGGAAACACCATATATTTT. Using reference TRBV7-2 and TRBJ1-3 for the parts outside the CDR3, the full variable domain is GAGVSQSPSNKVTEKGKDVELRCDPISGHTALYWYRQSLGQGLEFLIYFQGNSAPDKSGLPSDRFSAERTGGSVSTLTIQRTQQEDSAVYLCASSSGTLGNTIYFGEGSWLTVV.

This chain uses TRBV10-3 with TRBJ1-1; tentatively, D is TRBD1 (6 bases). The V gene lost 7 bases and the J gene lost 4 bases, with 13 bases spanning the gap. The CDR3 consists of 13 residues. Germline CDR1 reads ENHRY; CDR2 reads SYGVKD. The CDR3 DNA reads as TGTGCCATCAAAGGTGAAGGGGGCACTGAAGCTTTCTTT. Translated: CAIKGEGGTEAFF.

This clonotype was picked up many times. The genes are TRBV5-1 and TRBJ2-1; D not certain. Germline V lookup: CDR1 SGHRS, CDR2 YFSETQ. The CDR3 loop spans 15 amino acids. Trimming took off 3 bases at V and 0 bases at J, with 10 bases between the two ends. The CDR3 DNA follows: TGCGCCAGCAGCTCGGCGCCGGGCTCCTACAATGAGCAGTTCTTC. Protein: CASSSAPGSYNEQFF. The whole variable domain, filled in from reference TRBV5-1 and TRBJ2-1, reads KAGVTQTPRYLIKTRGQQVTLSCSPISGHRSVSWYQQTPGQGLQFLFEYFSETQRNKGNFPGRFSGRQFSNSRSEMNVSTLELGDSALYLCASSSAPGSYNEQFFGPGTRLTVL.

This clonotype was seen at least ten times. The V gene is TRBV12-3 or TRBV12-4, the J gene TRBJ1-6, with D hard to call. The CDR3 extends over 15 amino acids. Trimming left V 4 bases short and J 6 bases short, with 13 bases between. The CDR3 region is CASSSNVVGNSPLHF. CDR3 DNA: TGTGCCAGCAGTTCCAACGTGGTGGGTAATTCACCCCTCCACTTT.

This clonotype occurred a few times. The V gene is TRBV10-2, the J gene TRBJ2-1; 9 bases agree with TRBD2. With 6 bases clipped from V and 7 bases from J, the junction kept 10 bases outside the gene matches. The CDR3 spans 15 residues. Germline CDR1 and CDR2: WSHSY and SAAADI. CDR3 residues: CASRTGTSSINEQFF. CDR3 nucleotides: TGCGCCAGCAGGACCGGGACTAGCTCCATTAATGAGCAGTTCTTC.

The chain carries TRBV7-6 and TRBJ2-7; no reliable D call. V was trimmed by 1 base and J by 1 base, leaving 14 bases between them. The germline gives CDR1 SGHVS, CDR2 FNYEAQ. CDR3 length: 16 amino acids. The CDR3 nucleotides are TGTGCCAGCAGCTTAGAGAGTTCGGGCACTTCCTACGAGCAGTACTTC. It translates to CASSLESSGTSYEQYF.

This clonotype occurred a few times. The V gene is TRBV6-6, the J gene TRBJ2-4; D is uncertain. Trimming removed 4 bases at V and 8 bases at J, with 18 bases between. CDR1 and CDR2 from the germline V gene are MNHNY and SVGAGI (reference sequence). This CDR3 is built from 15 residues. The DNA for the CDR3 is TGTGCCAGCAGTTCCTCAGAGGAGCATTCCGACATTCAGTACTTC. Translating gives CASSSSEEHSDIQYF.

This clonotype was detected many times. The chain carries TRBV5-5 and TRBJ2-7; D may be TRBD1 (6 bases). Trimming removed 4 bases from V and 7 bases from J, with 21 bases in between. CDR3 size: 15 residues. The V gene's germline CDR1 is SGHKS and CDR2 YYEKEE (reference sequence). The CDR3 region has the DNA TGTGCCAGCAGCCCCATGGACAGACCAGCCCCAGAGCAGTACTTC. Translation: CASSPMDRPAPEQYF.

This chain connects TRBV3-1 to TRBJ2-7, with no clear D. Trimming left V 5 bases short and J 2 bases short, with 7 bases between. This CDR3 has 12 amino acids. The germline gives CDR1 LGHDT, CDR2 YNNKEL (reference sequence). The CDR3 nucleotides are TGTGCCAGCAGCAGCCAGCCCTACGAGCAGTACTTC. Its protein is CASSSQPYEQYF.

The chain carries TRBV7-9 and TRBJ2-1; the D gene is possibly TRBD1 (5 bases). This CDR3 has 12 amino acids. Trimming pared 3 bases from V and 6 bases from J, leaving 6 bases between. Germline V gene data show CDR1 as SEHNR and CDR2 as FQNEAQ (reference sequence). CDR3 protein: CASSFRGNEQFF. The CDR3 nucleotides read TGTGCCAGCAGCTTTAGGGGCAATGAGCAGTTCTTC.

The chain links TRBV12-3 or TRBV12-4 to TRBJ2-5; D is possibly TRBD2 (5 bases). V lost 6 bases and J 1 base, leaving 12 bases between the germline ends. CDR3 length: 14 amino acids. The CDR3 region is CASRPDYLQETQYF. The CDR3 DNA sequence: TGTGCCAGCAGGCCCGACTACCTCCAAGAGACCCAGTACTTC.

There are a few counts of this clonotype. The rearrangement links TRBV2 to TRBJ2-7; perhaps D is TRBD1 or TRBD2 (5 bases each). Trimming took 3 bases from V and 4 from J, leaving 13 bases between them. CDR3 length: 14 amino acids. Germline V gene lookup returns CDR1 SNHLY and CDR2 FYNNEI. The CDR3 region is CASSEQGWGYEQYF. CDR3 nucleotides: TGTGCCAGCAGTGAGCAGGGCTGGGGGTACGAGCAGTACTTC.

Ten or more counts support this clonotype. J is TRBJ1-4 and V is TRBV20-1; 8 bases map to TRBD1. In germline, CDR1 is DFQATT, CDR2 SNEGSKA (reference sequence). This CDR3 has 13 residues. The J segment lost 8 bases and the V segment lost 5 bases, leaving 7 bases of the junction unmatched. CDR3 DNA sequence: TGCAGTGCTTTCACAGGGGGGCGAGAAAAACTGTTTTTT. This sequence encodes CSAFTGGREKLFF.

This clonotype was recorded many times. V gene TRBV15 combines with J gene TRBJ2-2, with 9 nucleotides matching TRBD1. V trimming: 2 bases; J trimming: 6 bases; junction bases outside the gene matches: 7. The CDR3 sequence is 16 residues long. Germline values: CDR1 LNHNV, CDR2 YYDKDF (reference sequence). The CDR3 region is CATSRTGGAEPGELFF. DNA of the CDR3: TGTGCCACCAGCAGAACAGGGGGCGCTGAACCCGGGGAGCTGTTTTTT.

The gene calls are TRBV20-1 and TRBJ2-3, with D unresolved. Germline values: CDR1 DFQATT, CDR2 SNEGSKA (reference sequence). Trimming removed 3 bases at V and 2 bases at J, with 6 bases between. The CDR3 contains 12 residues. The CDR3 here is CSASGITDTQYF. DNA of the CDR3: TGCAGTGCTAGCGGAATCACAGATACGCAGTATTTT.

This clonotype appeared many times. This chain joins TRBV20-1 and TRBJ1-2; D is unclear. Trimming took off 6 bases at V and 3 bases at J, with 20 bases between the two ends. The CDR3 is 15 amino acids. Germline CDR1 and CDR2: DFQATT and SNEGSKA (reference sequence). The DNA of the CDR3 is TGCAGTGCCCCCCTAGGGTCCGGGCCCTACTATGGCTACACCTTC. Its protein is CSAPLGSGPYYGYTF.

This clonotype has just one count. The rearrangement links TRBV6-2 or TRBV6-3 to TRBJ2-1; D may be TRBD1 (6 bases). V gave up 1 base and J gave up 7 bases, with 17 bases separating them. Germline CDR1 reads MNHEY; CDR2 reads SVGEGT. The CDR3 has 16 amino acids. The CDR3 reads CASSYLGAPKLNEQFF. In DNA form, the CDR3 reads TGTGCCAGCAGTTACTTGGGGGCGCCCAAATTAAATGAGCAGTTCTTC.